The 24 T cell receptor beta chains below come from one sample, sequenced in a study of T cell responses to AZD1222 COVID-19 vaccine. Sequencing was performed with immunoSEQ multiplex PCR; in TCRdb, only in-frame clones are kept and a portion is missing. Of fewer than 200,000 clones listed, 91% are singletons. Sequences were derived from peripheral blood, sampled 28 days after the second AZD1222 dose. All receptors come from an adult who received the AZD1222 COVID-19 vaccine.

The chain joins TRBV5-1 to TRBJ2-7, with 7 bases lining up with TRBD1. With 4 bases clipped from V and 5 bases from J, the junction kept 9 bases outside the gene matches. The V gene's germline CDR1 is SGHRS and CDR2 YFSETQ. The CDR3 is 14 residues long. CDR3 sequence reads: CASSLDRDRHEQYF. In DNA form, the CDR3 reads TGCGCCAGCAGCCTTGACAGGGACCGGCACGAGCAGTACTTC.

The CDR3 DNA reads TGTGCCAGCGGGGCAATAGAAAACAATGAGCAGTTCTTC. Translation gives CASGAIENNEQFF. This rearrangement joins TRBV2 to TRBJ2-1; D might be TRBD1 (5 bases). Trimming stripped 8 bases from V and 5 bases from J, with 13 bases between. The germline gives CDR1 SNHLY, CDR2 FYNNEI. CDR3 size: 13 residues.

V is TRBV9 and J is TRBJ2-5, with TRBD2 matching 13 bases. The germline V gene has CDR1 SGDLS and CDR2 YYNGEE. The CDR3 runs to 16 residues. J was trimmed by 1 base and V by 4 bases; bases with no gene match: 4. This chain's CDR3 is CASSPRLAGGQETQYF. CDR3 bases: TGTGCCAGCAGCCCACGACTAGCGGGGGGCCAAGAGACCCAGTACTTC.

Worth noting for this clone: The germline gene is not matched at one end of the junction; a read error may be the cause. The chain links TRBV25-1 to TRBJ2-7; 9 nucleotides match TRBD2. The CDR3 loop spans 15 amino acids. Germline CDR1 and CDR2: MGHDK and SYGVNS. The CDR3 loop reads CASSKYSGRGSEQYF. The CDR3 region has the DNA TGTGCCAGCAGTAAATATAGCGGGAGAGGGAGCGAGCAGTACTTC.

The rearrangement joins TRBV2 to TRBJ2-5; D unresolved. Germline CDR1 and CDR2: SNHLY and FYNNEI. This CDR3 contains 14 residues. Trimming took 5 bases from V and 1 from J, leaving 11 bases between them. The CDR3 loop reads CASSQSRSQETQYF. CDR3 bases: TGTGCCAGCAGTCAATCGAGGTCCCAAGAGACCCAGTACTTC.

The chain employs TRBV18 and TRBJ2-2; D tentatively reads TRBD1 or TRBD2 (5 bases each). V shed 3 bases and J shed 0 bases, with 11 bases lying between them. This CDR3 contains 16 residues. The germline V gene encodes CDR1 KGHSH and CDR2 LQKENI. The CDR3: CASSPQGRANTGELFF. The CDR3, as DNA: TGTGCCAGCTCACCCCAGGGACGGGCGAACACCGGGGAGCTGTTTTTT.

The gene calls are TRBV2 and TRBJ2-7, with TRBD2 as a possible D gene (5 bases). Trimming shortened V by 4 bases and J by 7 bases, and 17 bases separated the two germline ends. Germline lookup yields CDR1 SNHLY and CDR2 FYNNEI. The CDR3 spans 14 residues. The CDR3: CASSAVLSRGEQYF. The CDR3 coding sequence is TGTGCCAGCAGTGCGGTGCTCAGCCGAGGGGAGCAGTACTTC.

This chain uses TRBV2 with TRBJ2-1; no clear D gene. V was shortened by 6 bases and J by 4 bases, with 10 bases between the two germline ends. This CDR3 contains 13 residues. Germline V CDR1 and CDR2: SNHLY, FYNNEI. CDR3 sequence (DNA): TGTGCCAGCAGGAATGATGCTTACAATGAGCAGTTCTTC. Protein product: CASRNDAYNEQFF.

The genes are TRBV10-3 and TRBJ2-7; a weak D match, TRBD2 (6 bases). V was shortened by 0 bases and J by 3 bases, with 9 bases between the two germline ends. Germline V gene lookup returns CDR1 ENHRY and CDR2 SYGVKD. This CDR3 region has 14 residues. The DNA of the CDR3 is TGTGCCATCAGTGAGTCCGGGGGTATCTACGAGCAGTACTTC. It codes for CAISESGGIYEQYF.

The rearrangement joins TRBV7-3 to TRBJ2-3, with D possibly matching TRBD2 (6 bases). Trimming shortened V by 6 bases and J by 2 bases, and 12 bases separated the two germline ends. Germline CDR1 reads SGHTA; CDR2 reads FQGTGA. CDR3 length: 14 amino acids. The CDR3 DNA follows: TGTGCCAGCAGTCCCGCGGGGACCACAGATACGCAGTATTTT. This translates into CASSPAGTTDTQYF.

This clone was seen just once. The chain combines TRBV12-3 or TRBV12-4 with TRBJ1-6; TRBD1 might be the D (6 bases). V shed 6 bases and J shed 8 bases, with 11 bases lying between them. The CDR3 has 13 amino acids. CDR3 region: CASRQGVDSPLHF. In DNA, the CDR3 is TGTGCCAGCAGACAGGGTGTGGATTCACCCCTCCACTTT.

The count of this clone is one. The chain employs TRBV7-9 and TRBJ2-2; D might be TRBD2 (6 bases). CDR3 length equals 14 residues. V was clipped by 8 bases and J by 4 bases, with 14 bases between them. CDR1 and CDR2 (germline): SEHNR, FQNEAQ (reference sequence). CDR3 sequence reads: CASEVAAVTGELFF. The CDR3 DNA reads TGTGCCAGCGAAGTAGCGGCAGTCACCGGGGAGCTGTTTTTT. Looking up the rest from reference TRBV7-9 and TRBJ2-2 gives the full variable domain: DTGVSQNPRHKITKRGQNVTFRCDPISEHNRLYWYRQTLGQGPEFLTYFQNEAQLEKSRLLSDRFSAERPKGSFSTLEIQRTEQGDSAMYLCASEVAAVTGELFFGEGSRLTVL.

This chain links TRBV3-1 (or the pseudogene TRBV3-2) with TRBJ1-6; D is perhaps TRBD1 (5 bases). CDR1 LGHDT and CDR2 YNNKEL come from the germline V gene (reference sequence). V was pared by 0 bases and J by 10 bases, with 7 bases between. This CDR3 spans 13 amino acids. The CDR3 nucleotides are TGTGCCAGCAGCCAAGAAAGGGGCTCACCCCTCCACTTT. Its translation: CASSQERGSPLHF.

The V call is TRBV11-2, the J call TRBJ2-7; D is perhaps TRBD1 or TRBD2 (5 bases each). CDR1 is SGHAT and CDR2 is FQNNGV in the germline V gene. This CDR3 has 16 amino acids. Trimming stripped 6 bases from V and 4 bases from J, with 22 bases between. The CDR3 DNA reads TGTGCCAGCAGGTCCCCTTCGGGGCAGGGTACGTACGAGCAGTACTTC. It specifies CASRSPSGQGTYEQYF.

The chain uses TRBV10-3 and TRBJ2-7, with 11 positions matching TRBD1. CDR3 size: 17 residues. Trimming removed 5 bases from V and 2 bases from J; junction bases left unmatched: 11. Germline CDR1 ENHRY, CDR2 SYGVKD. CDR3 bases: TGTGCCATCAGTCCCGGGACAGGGGGAGAGCGCCCCTACGAGCAGTACTTC. Translation gives CAISPGTGGERPYEQYF.

This clone was seen only once. The chain links TRBV30 to TRBJ1-5, with D hard to call. The CDR3 runs to 13 residues. In germline, CDR1 is GTSNPN, CDR2 SVGIG (reference sequence). Trimming took 2 bases from V and 7 from J, leaving 12 bases between them. In DNA form, the CDR3 reads TGTGCCTGGAGTCTCCACCTTGGGCAGCCCCAGCATTTT. The encoded protein is CAWSLHLGQPQHF.

This clone has more than one count but fewer than ten. The chain has TRBV6-5 and TRBJ1-1; D gene unclear. CDR1 and CDR2 (germline): MNHEY, SVGAGI. Trimming shortened V by 2 bases and J by 4 bases, and 11 bases separated the two germline ends. This CDR3 is built from 14 residues. The CDR3 loop is CASSYVSRSTEAFF. The CDR3 coding sequence is TGTGCCAGCAGTTACGTAAGCAGGAGCACTGAAGCTTTCTTT.

J is TRBJ1-1 and V is TRBV12-5; D uncertain. This CDR3 has 13 amino acids. The V gene lost 2 bases and the J gene lost 1 base, with 5 bases spanning the gap. Germline CDR1 LGHNT, CDR2 FRNRAP. CDR3 in DNA: TGTGCTAGTGGTTTGACCCCGAACACTGAAGCTTTCTTT. Translating gives CASGLTPNTEAFF.

The chain has TRBV12-3 or TRBV12-4 and TRBJ2-3; D tentatively reads TRBD1 or TRBD2 (5 bases each). This CDR3 has 12 residues. The V end lost 1 base, the J end lost 9 bases, and 8 bases lay between the germline ends. In nucleotides, the CDR3 is TGTGCCAGCAGTTTAGGGGACCTAACGCAGTATTTT. Translation gives CASSLGDLTQYF.

This chain uses TRBV5-1 with TRBJ2-5, with 9 bases that match TRBD2. Germline loops: CDR1 SGHRS, CDR2 YFSETQ. J gave up 6 bases and V 0 bases, and 6 bases lay outside the gene matches. The CDR3 totals 15 residues. The CDR3 DNA reads TGCGCCAGCAGCTTGGGGGCGGGAGGGCAACAGACCCAGTACTTC. This encodes CASSLGAGGQQTQYF.

The chain joins TRBV30 to TRBJ1-6, with D unresolved. The V end lost 4 bases, the J end lost 0 bases, and 10 bases lay between the germline ends. The CDR3 totals 15 residues. The germline gives CDR1 GTSNPN, CDR2 SVGIG (reference sequence). CDR3 coding DNA: TGTGCCTGGAAGACGGGTAACTCCTATAATTCACCCCTCCACTTT. Residues: CAWKTGNSYNSPLHF.

V usage is TRBV18 and J usage is TRBJ1-4; D uncertain. V lost 2 bases, J lost 7 bases, and 14 bases lay in between. CDR3 length: 15 residues. Germline V gene lookup returns CDR1 KGHSH and CDR2 LQKENI. The CDR3 protein is CASSPVKGSLEKLFF. CDR3 DNA sequence: TGTGCCAGCTCACCAGTAAAGGGTAGCCTTGAAAAACTGTTTTTT.

V and J are TRBV6-2 or TRBV6-3 and TRBJ2-1, with TRBD1 matching over 8 bases. Germline V gene sequence: CDR1 MNHEY, CDR2 SVGEGT. The CDR3 runs to 16 residues. V trimming: 0 bases; J trimming: 2 bases; junction bases outside the gene matches: 3. The CDR3 loop is CASSYSPDRAYNEQFF. The CDR3 DNA reads TGTGCCAGCAGTTACTCGCCGGACAGGGCCTACAATGAGCAGTTCTTC.

V usage is TRBV27 and J usage is TRBJ2-7; TRBD2 matches at 8 bases. V lost 5 bases and J lost 2; bases outside the gene matches: 8. Germline lookup yields CDR1 MNHEY and CDR2 SMNVEV (reference sequence). The CDR3 extends over 15 amino acids. CDR3 in amino acids: CASSARGGPTYEQYF. For the CDR3, the DNA is TGTGCCAGCAGTGCCCGGGGGGGACCGACCTACGAGCAGTACTTC.